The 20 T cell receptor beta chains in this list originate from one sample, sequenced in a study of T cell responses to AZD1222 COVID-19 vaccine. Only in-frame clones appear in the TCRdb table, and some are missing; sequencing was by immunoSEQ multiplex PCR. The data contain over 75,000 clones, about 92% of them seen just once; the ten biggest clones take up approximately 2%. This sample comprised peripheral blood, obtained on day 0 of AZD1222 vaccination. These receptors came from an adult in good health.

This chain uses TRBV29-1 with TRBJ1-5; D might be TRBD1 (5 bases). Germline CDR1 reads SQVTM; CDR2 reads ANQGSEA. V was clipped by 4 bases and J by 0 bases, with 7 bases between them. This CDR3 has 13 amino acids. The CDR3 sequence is CSVAGVSNQPQHF. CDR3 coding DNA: TGCAGCGTTGCGGGGGTTAGCAATCAGCCCCAGCATTTT.

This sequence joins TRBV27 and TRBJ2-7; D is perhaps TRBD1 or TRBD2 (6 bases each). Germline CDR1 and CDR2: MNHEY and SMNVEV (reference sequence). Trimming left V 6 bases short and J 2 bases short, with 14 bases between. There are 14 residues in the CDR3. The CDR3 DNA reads TGTGCCAGCAGCCAGGGAAGGGGGGCCTACGAGCAGTACTTC. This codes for CASSQGRGAYEQYF.

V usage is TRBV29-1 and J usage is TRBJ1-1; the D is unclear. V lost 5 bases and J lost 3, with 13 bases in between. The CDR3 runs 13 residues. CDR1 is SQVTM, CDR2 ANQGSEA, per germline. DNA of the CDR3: TGCAGCGTTCGAAAGGGTCGGGACACTGAAGCTTTCTTT. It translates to CSVRKGRDTEAFF.

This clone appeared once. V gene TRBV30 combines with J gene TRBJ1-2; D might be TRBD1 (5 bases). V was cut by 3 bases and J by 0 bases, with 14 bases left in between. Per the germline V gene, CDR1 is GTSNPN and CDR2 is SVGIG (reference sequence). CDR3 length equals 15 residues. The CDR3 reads CAWSLGEGSNYGYTF. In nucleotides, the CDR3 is TGTGCCTGGAGCTTGGGGGAGGGGTCTAACTATGGCTACACCTTC.

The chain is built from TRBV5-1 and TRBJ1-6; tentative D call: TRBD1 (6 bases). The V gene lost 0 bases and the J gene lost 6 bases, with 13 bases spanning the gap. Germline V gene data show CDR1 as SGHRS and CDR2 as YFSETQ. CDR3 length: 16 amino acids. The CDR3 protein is CASSLGVRGGNSPLHF. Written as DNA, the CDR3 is TGCGCCAGCAGCTTGGGAGTCAGAGGGGGTAATTCACCCCTCCACTTT.

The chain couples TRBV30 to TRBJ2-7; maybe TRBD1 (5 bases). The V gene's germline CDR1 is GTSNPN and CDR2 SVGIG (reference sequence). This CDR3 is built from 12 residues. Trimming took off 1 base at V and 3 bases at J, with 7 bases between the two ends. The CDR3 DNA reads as TGTGCCTGGAGTGCACAGGACTACGAGCAGTACTTC. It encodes CAWSAQDYEQYF.

The CDR3 loop is CASSQTGNSNQPQHF. DNA for the CDR3: TGTGCCAGCTCACAGACAGGAAATAGCAATCAGCCCCAGCATTTT. The chain combines TRBV18 with TRBJ1-5; a possible D gene is TRBD1 (6 bases). The CDR3 length is 15 residues. V was pared by 4 bases and J by 0 bases, with 10 bases between. Germline V CDR1 and CDR2: KGHSH, LQKENI.

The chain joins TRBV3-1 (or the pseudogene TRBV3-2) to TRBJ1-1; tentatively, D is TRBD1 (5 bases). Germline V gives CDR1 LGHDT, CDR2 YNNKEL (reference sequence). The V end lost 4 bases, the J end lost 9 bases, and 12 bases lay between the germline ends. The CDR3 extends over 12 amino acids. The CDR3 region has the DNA TGTGCCAGCAGCCTCAGTAGGGGTAAAGCTTTCTTT. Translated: CASSLSRGKAFF.

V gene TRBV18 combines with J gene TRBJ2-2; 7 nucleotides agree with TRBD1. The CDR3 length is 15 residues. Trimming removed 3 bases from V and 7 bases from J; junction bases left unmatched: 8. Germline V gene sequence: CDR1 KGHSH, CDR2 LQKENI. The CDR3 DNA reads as TGTGCCAGCTCACCCACTTCCGGGGACAGCGGGGAGCTGTTTTTT. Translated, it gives CASSPTSGDSGELFF.

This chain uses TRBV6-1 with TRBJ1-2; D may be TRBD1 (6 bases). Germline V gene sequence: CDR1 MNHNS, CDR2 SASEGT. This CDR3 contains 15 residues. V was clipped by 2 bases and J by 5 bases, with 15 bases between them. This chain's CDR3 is CASSERPGGGYGYTF. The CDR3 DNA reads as TGTGCCAGCAGTGAACGGCCGGGAGGGGGGTATGGCTACACCTTC.

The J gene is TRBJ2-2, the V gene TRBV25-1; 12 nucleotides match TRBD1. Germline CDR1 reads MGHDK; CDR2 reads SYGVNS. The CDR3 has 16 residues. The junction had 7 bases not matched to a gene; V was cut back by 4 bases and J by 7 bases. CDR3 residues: CASSASGTGGIGELFF. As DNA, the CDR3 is TGTGCCAGCAGTGCCTCCGGGACAGGGGGCATCGGGGAGCTGTTTTTT.

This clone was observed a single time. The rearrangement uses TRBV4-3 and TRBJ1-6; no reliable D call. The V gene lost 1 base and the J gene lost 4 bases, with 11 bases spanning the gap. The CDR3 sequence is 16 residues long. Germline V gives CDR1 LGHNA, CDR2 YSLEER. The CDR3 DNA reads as TGCGCCAGCAGCCAAGTTATCACAGATTATAATTCACCCCTCCACTTT. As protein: CASSQVITDYNSPLHF.

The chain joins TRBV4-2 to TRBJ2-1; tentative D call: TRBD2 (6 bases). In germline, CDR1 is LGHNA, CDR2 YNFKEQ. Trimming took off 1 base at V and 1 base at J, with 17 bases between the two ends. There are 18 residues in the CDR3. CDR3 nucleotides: TGTGCCAGCAGCCAAGGCGCGCGGAGGGGAGCGTCCTACAATGAGCAGTTCTTC. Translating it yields CASSQGARRGASYNEQFF.

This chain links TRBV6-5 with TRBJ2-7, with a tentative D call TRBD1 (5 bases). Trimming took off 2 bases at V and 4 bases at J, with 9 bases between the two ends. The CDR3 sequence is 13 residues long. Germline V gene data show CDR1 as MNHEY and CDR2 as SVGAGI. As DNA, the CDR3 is TGTGCCAGCAGTTACCTCCCAGGGTACGAGCAGTACTTC. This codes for CASSYLPGYEQYF.

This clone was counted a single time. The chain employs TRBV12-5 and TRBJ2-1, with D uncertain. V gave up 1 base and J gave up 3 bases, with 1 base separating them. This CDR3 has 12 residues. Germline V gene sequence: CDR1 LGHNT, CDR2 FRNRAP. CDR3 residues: CASGLGYNEQFF. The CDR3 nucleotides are TGTGCTAGTGGTTTGGGCTACAATGAGCAGTTCTTC.

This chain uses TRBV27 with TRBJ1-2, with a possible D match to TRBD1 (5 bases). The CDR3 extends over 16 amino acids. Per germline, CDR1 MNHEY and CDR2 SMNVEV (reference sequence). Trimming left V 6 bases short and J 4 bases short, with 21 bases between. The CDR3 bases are TGTGCCAGCAGCCAAAAACGACGGGGGTTGGTCTATGGCTACACCTTC. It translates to CASSQKRRGLVYGYTF.

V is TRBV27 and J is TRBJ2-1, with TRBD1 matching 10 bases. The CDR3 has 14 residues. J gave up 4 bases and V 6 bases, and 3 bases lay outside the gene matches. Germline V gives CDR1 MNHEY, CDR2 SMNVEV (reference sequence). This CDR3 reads CASRGQGKYNEQFF. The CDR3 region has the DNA TGTGCCAGCAGGGGACAGGGGAAATACAATGAGCAGTTCTTC.

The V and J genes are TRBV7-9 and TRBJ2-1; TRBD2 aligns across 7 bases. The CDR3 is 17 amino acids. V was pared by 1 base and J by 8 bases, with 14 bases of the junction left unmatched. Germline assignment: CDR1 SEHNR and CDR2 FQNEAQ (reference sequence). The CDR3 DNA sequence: TGTGCCAGCAGCTTAGGCGCAGCGGGGAAGGCTAATGATGAGCAGTTCTTC. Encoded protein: CASSLGAAGKANDEQFF. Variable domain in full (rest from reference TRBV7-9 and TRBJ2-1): DTGVSQNPRHKITKRGQNVTFRCDPISEHNRLYWYRQTLGQGPEFLTYFQNEAQLEKSRLLSDRFSAERPKGSFSTLEIQRTEQGDSAMYLCASSLGAAGKANDEQFFGPGTRLTVL.

The chain's CDR3 is CASSLGGTPTEAFF. The CDR3 DNA is TGTGCCAGCAGCTTAGGAGGGACTCCCACTGAAGCTTTCTTT. The chain employs TRBV7-2 and TRBJ1-1; D is possibly TRBD1 (5 bases). CDR1 SGHTA and CDR2 FQGNSA come from the germline V gene. Trimming took off 1 base at V and 4 bases at J, with 10 bases between the two ends. The CDR3 contains 14 residues.

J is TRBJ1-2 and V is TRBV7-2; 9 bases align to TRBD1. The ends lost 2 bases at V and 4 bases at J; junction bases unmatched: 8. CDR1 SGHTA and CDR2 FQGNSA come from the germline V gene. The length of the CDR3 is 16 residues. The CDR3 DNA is TGTGCCAGCAGCTTAAACGGAGTGGGACAGGGCTATGGCTACACCTTC. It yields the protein CASSLNGVGQGYGYTF.